This TCR beta chain stems from a study of early stage breast cancer tumors (dated by TCRdb to about 2017). Turning to the overall study: Of the 15 to 20 invasive breast tumors, 12 to 13 were found to be estrogen receptor-positive, progesterone receptor-positive and HER2-negative. About 70% of the 12 ER+/PR+/HER2- tumors were invasive ductal carcinomas, while the other four were invasive lobular carcinomas. On average, each sample got around 10-fold read coverage. A total of 2 million to 3 million templates, representing 1,097,674 unique clonotypes, were detected across all samples.

Spanning cysteine to phenylalanine, the CDR3 consists of 16 amino acids. The DNA shown is the 48-base CDR3, in frame from base 1. V is cut by 2 bases and J by 4 bases, and the space between the germline ends is 16 bases. In the germline V gene, CDR1 corresponds to KGHSH and CDR2 to LQKENI. Of note for this clone: Its antigen target is currently unknown. Base qualities were left out, and no much larger clone turns up one base away.

What the authors observed across the whole study: Tumors showed about 2.5-fold higher T cell density and higher clonality than adjacent normal breast tissue. Because the cohort was small, a breakdown by tumor subtype could not be done. Enriched TCRB sequences shared across patients were found to be mostly commonly generated sequences that were unlikely to play an important role in the tumor microenvironment. Repertoires from blood and normal breast were more alike than repertoires from blood and tumor, and in about 90% of the 16 patients, comparing each tissue with blood separated tumor from normal. Chain pairing and functional markers such as CD4, CD8 and FOXP3 were missed by bulk genomic DNA sequencing of unsorted cells.

The study profiled bulk TCR beta-chain repertoires in matched peripheral blood, tumor and adjacent normal breast tissue taken from about 15 patients with early-stage breast cancer. Before surgery, roughly 4.5-10 mL of whole blood was collected in EDTA tubes and processed within 2 hours. Peripheral blood mononuclear cells were isolated by Ficoll-Paque centrifugation in SepMate-50 tubes. For storage in liquid nitrogen, PBMCs were cryopreserved as aliquots of about 1.9 to 4.5 million cells in roughly 90% FBS with around 10% DMSO. The Qiagen AllPrep DNA/RNA Mini kit was used to extract genomic DNA. Every sample was amplified as two independent genomic DNA replicates, using approximately 0.54 ug for blood and about 1.5 ug for tumor or normal breast. TCRB sequencing of genomic DNA was carried out with the ImmunoSeq Intro kit according to the manufacturer's instructions. For absolute quantification, the approximately 30-cycle multiplex PCR included proprietary primers along with spike-in control sequences. Single-end 150-bp reads were used to sequence an 87-bp fragment spanning the CDR3 plus the flanking V and J genes. Seven samples, each with two replicates, were multiplexed per lane of an Illumina MiSeq using version 3.0 chemistry. The authors processed their data as follows. Raw data were processed with the vendor's proprietary pipeline, and both replicates were merged into a single result per sample. Clonotypes were defined as productive rearrangements sharing the V-gene family, CDR3 amino acid sequence and J-gene segment. Clonality was computed as 1 minus the normalized Shannon entropy (Pielou evenness) of TCRB abundances. T cell density was estimated as total templates divided by the number of input cells, with the number of input cells inferred from the DNA input amount. Recon was used with default parameters to estimate total repertoire diversity and clonality. A clonotype was considered tumor-enriched if its abundance in tumor exceeded 0.1% and was at least 32-fold higher than its abundance in normal breast. Not all clones reach the TCRdb copy of this immuneACCESS table, which keeps in-frame sequences only. Checked studies attribute under half of the gap to unresolved V genes and leave the rest unexplained. V, J and clone size derive from that table, while D and trimming were established from the DNA sequence. For this sample the table gives some 48,000 clones, of which approximately 83% were detected only once. Of the sample, around 1.3% is held by the ten largest clones.

Sequenced: blood. The receptor's source is a person in their fifties with breast cancer. The chain couples TRBV18 to TRBJ2-3; matching of 6 bases hints at TRBD1 as the D gene. Read as DNA, the sequence is TGTGCCAGCTCACCAATCTCAGGGGAATGGCCAGATACGCAGTATTTT. Its coded protein is CASSPISGEWPDTQYF.